These 21 T cell receptor beta chains were all obtained from the same sample, sequenced in a study of shared clonotypes between healthy human individuals. Here immunoSEQ multiplex PCR was the method, and the copy in TCRdb shows in-frame clones only, minus some. The top ten clones hold more than 9% of a sample with about 340,000 clones, around four fifths of them seen once. Material: memory CD4+ T cells sorted from blood. Subset noted: CD45RA-negative fraction. All receptors come from a man under 40 in good health.

V usage is TRBV15 and J usage is TRBJ2-3, with D possibly being TRBD2 (6 bases). The V end lost 1 base, the J end lost 1 base, and 9 bases lay between the germline ends. Germline values: CDR1 LNHNV, CDR2 YYDKDF (reference sequence). The CDR3 is made up of 15 amino acids. The CDR3 DNA sequence: TGTGCCACCAGCAGAGGGCGGGGACGCACAGATACGCAGTATTTT. Protein product: CATSRGRGRTDTQYF.

Ten or more counts support this clone. This sequence joins TRBV19 and TRBJ2-5; either TRBD1 or TRBD2 may fit D (5 bases each). From germline, CDR1 is LNHDA and CDR2 SQIVND (reference sequence). V shed 6 bases and J shed 5 bases, with 19 bases lying between them. CDR3 length: 15 amino acids. The CDR3 loop reads CASSRESVGLETQYF. In nucleotides, the CDR3 is TGTGCCAGTAGCAGGGAGTCTGTGGGGTTGGAGACCCAGTACTTC. The entire variable domain, with the rest obtained from reference TRBV19 and TRBJ2-5, is as follows: DGGITQSPKYLFRKEGQNVTLSCEQNLNHDAMYWYRQDPGQGLRLIYYSQIVNDFQKGDIAEGYSVSREKKESFPLTVTSAQKNPTAFYLCASSRESVGLETQYFGPGTRLLVL.

This clone has just a few counts. The chain uses TRBV19 and TRBJ1-4; maybe TRBD1 (5 bases). Trimming removed 0 bases at V and 6 bases at J, with 14 bases between. Germline lookup yields CDR1 LNHDA and CDR2 SQIVND (reference sequence). This CDR3 is built from 16 residues. The CDR3 spells CASSIDQRRGDEKLFF. CDR3 sequence (DNA): TGTGCCAGTAGTATAGATCAGAGACGGGGCGATGAAAAACTGTTTTTT.

The CDR3: CASSLGLPGQGYEQYF. The CDR3 nucleotides are TGTGCCAGCAGCTTGGGTCTCCCGGGACAGGGATACGAGCAGTACTTC. This chain connects TRBV5-6 to TRBJ2-7; 9 nucleotides align to TRBD1. V was pared by 0 bases and J by 4 bases, with 8 bases of the junction left unmatched. The CDR3 sequence is 16 residues long. Per the germline V gene, CDR1 is SGHDT and CDR2 is YYEEEE.

The gene calls are TRBV5-6 and TRBJ2-1; D may be TRBD2 (6 bases). This CDR3 has 15 amino acids. Germline CDR1 is SGHDT and CDR2 is YYEEEE. V was shortened by 4 bases and J by 2 bases, with 13 bases between the two germline ends. The CDR3 DNA is TGTGCCAGCAGCAGGATCGGGGGACCCTACAATGAGCAGTTCTTC. This encodes CASSRIGGPYNEQFF.

The chain is built from TRBV7-9 and TRBJ2-7, with unresolved D. Germline CDR1 SEHNR, CDR2 FQNEAQ (reference sequence). The CDR3 spans 14 residues. The V end lost 1 base, the J end lost 4 bases, and 11 bases lay between the germline ends. In DNA form, the CDR3 reads TGTGCCAGCAGCTTAGTTGGGAAGACTTACGAGCAGTACTTC. Translation: CASSLVGKTYEQYF.

This clone has only a few counts. The chain joins TRBV29-1 to TRBJ2-2, with D perhaps TRBD2 (5 bases). Germline CDR1 is SQVTM and CDR2 is ANQGSEA. The length of the CDR3 is 13 residues. CDR3 protein: CSSEGANTGELFF. The CDR3 DNA sequence: TGCAGTAGCGAGGGAGCGAACACCGGGGAGCTGTTTTTT.

V is TRBV6-5 and J is TRBJ1-2; D not resolved. Germline-derived CDR1 and CDR2 are MNHEY and SVGAGI. V dropped 5 bases and J dropped 1 base, with 8 bases sitting between them. The CDR3 totals 13 residues. The CDR3 protein is CASSQTDNYGYTF. The CDR3 bases are TGTGCCAGCAGTCAGACCGATAACTATGGCTACACCTTC.

The chain couples TRBV28 to TRBJ2-7; no firm D call. Trimming took off 6 bases at V and 3 bases at J, with 12 bases between the two ends. Germline lookup yields CDR1 MDHEN and CDR2 SYDVKM. The CDR3 sequence is 13 residues long. The DNA for the CDR3 is TGTGCCAGCAGGCCTACCACAAGCTACGAGCAGTACTTC. Its protein product is CASRPTTSYEQYF. Filled out from reference TRBV28 and TRBJ2-7, the complete variable domain reads DVKVTQSSRYLVKRTGEKVFLECVQDMDHENMFWYRQDPGLGLRLIYFSYDVKMKEKGDIPEGYSVSREKKERFSLILESASTNQTSMYLCASRPTTSYEQYFGPGTRLTVT.

V and J are TRBV14 and TRBJ2-3, with D perhaps TRBD2 (6 bases). CDR1 and CDR2 (germline): SGHDN, FVKESK. Trimming removed 1 base at V and 2 bases at J, with 13 bases between. The CDR3 covers 16 residues. The CDR3: CASSQGRGILTDTQYF. CDR3 nucleotides: TGTGCCAGCAGCCAAGGTCGCGGGATCCTCACAGATACGCAGTATTTT.

The chain links TRBV5-6 to TRBJ2-7; 9 bases map to TRBD2. Germline V gene data show CDR1 as SGHDT and CDR2 as YYEEEE. V dropped 2 bases and J dropped 3; count of bases not matched to a gene: 6. The CDR3 covers 15 residues. CDR3 sequence (DNA): TGTGCCAGCAGCTTCCTCCTAGCGGGACTCTACGAGCAGTACTTC. This sequence encodes CASSFLLAGLYEQYF.

The chain employs TRBV5-6 and TRBJ2-2; TRBD2 matches 14 bases. V trimming: 7 bases; J trimming: 6 bases; junction bases outside the gene matches: 5. This CDR3 contains 15 residues. Per the germline V gene, CDR1 is SGHDT and CDR2 is YYEEEE. The CDR3 sequence is CASGRLAGGPGELFF. The CDR3 DNA sequence: TGTGCCAGCGGAAGACTAGCGGGAGGGCCCGGGGAGCTGTTTTTT.

The gene calls are TRBV9 and TRBJ2-7; maybe TRBD1 (5 bases). The CDR3 length is 13 residues. V was shortened by 3 bases and J by 6 bases, with 13 bases between the two germline ends. Germline CDR1 and CDR2: SGDLS and YYNGEE. The DNA for the CDR3 is TGTGCCAGCAGCGCCCCAGGGTTCTCCGAGCAGTACTTC. Translating it yields CASSAPGFSEQYF.

In this sample, this clone turned up a few times. The rearrangement joins TRBV7-2 to TRBJ2-7; 9 positions agree with TRBD2. V shed 5 bases and J 4 bases; nucleotides not matched to a gene: 9. Germline CDR1 reads SGHTA; CDR2 reads FQGNSA. The CDR3 sequence is 15 residues long. The CDR3: CASSPLTSGKYEQYF. Written as DNA, the CDR3 is TGTGCCAGCAGCCCATTGACTAGCGGAAAATACGAGCAGTACTTC. Full variable domain (rest looked up from reference TRBV7-2 and TRBJ2-7): GAGVSQSPSNKVTEKGKDVELRCDPISGHTALYWYRQSLGQGLEFLIYFQGNSAPDKSGLPSDRFSAERTGGSVSTLTIQRTQQEDSAVYLCASSPLTSGKYEQYFGPGTRLTVT.

At least ten counts were recorded for this clone. The rearrangement uses TRBV9 and TRBJ2-7; D is undetermined. Germline CDR1 reads SGDLS; CDR2 reads YYNGEE. The CDR3 runs 14 residues. V lost 0 bases and J lost 4, with 11 bases in between. CDR3 protein: CASSVDPAGYEQYF. For the CDR3, the DNA is TGTGCCAGCAGCGTAGACCCCGCCGGGTACGAGCAGTACTTC.

V gene TRBV5-5 combines with J gene TRBJ2-5; 9 bases map to TRBD1. The CDR3 consists of 13 residues. V gave up 4 bases and J gave up 4 bases; unmatched junction bases: 2. Germline values: CDR1 SGHKS, CDR2 YYEKEE (reference sequence). The CDR3, as DNA: TGTGCCAGCAGCAAGGACAGGGGAGAGACCCAGTACTTC. Translating it yields CASSKDRGETQYF.

The chain's CDR3 is CASSEGGPQETQYF. In DNA, the CDR3 is TGTGCCAGCAGTGAAGGGGGTCCCCAAGAGACCCAGTACTTC. The chain joins TRBV25-1 to TRBJ2-5; tentatively, D is TRBD1 or TRBD2 (5 bases each). V lost 2 bases and J lost 1, with 8 bases in between. CDR1 and CDR2 (germline): MGHDK, SYGVNS. The CDR3 has 14 residues.

Many counts were recorded for this clone. This rearrangement joins TRBV5-5 to TRBJ2-7; the match to TRBD1 covers 8 bases. The J segment lost 2 bases and the V segment lost 0 bases, leaving 4 bases of the junction unmatched. Germline V gene lookup returns CDR1 SGHKS and CDR2 YYEKEE (reference sequence). The CDR3 consists of 15 residues. DNA for the CDR3: TGTGCCAGCAGCTTGGGGCAGGGGGCAACCTACGAGCAGTACTTC. Translation gives CASSLGQGATYEQYF. Based on the CDR3 plus reference TRBV5-5 and TRBJ2-7, the full variable domain is DAGVTQSPTHLIKTRGQQVTLRCSPISGHKSVSWYQQVLGQGPQFIFQYYEKEERGRGNFPDRFSARQFPNYSSELNVNALLLGDSALYLCASSLGQGATYEQYFGPGTRLTVT.

For the CDR3, the DNA is TGTGCCAGCAGTACGACTAGCGGGAGTTACGAGCAGTACTTC. The encoded protein is CASSTTSGSYEQYF. This chain connects TRBV6-1 to TRBJ2-7, with 12 bases that match TRBD2. The CDR3 is 14 residues long. V was pared by 5 bases and J by 4 bases, with 3 bases of the junction left unmatched. CDR1 is MNHNS and CDR2 is SASEGT in the germline V gene.

This clone was counted between two and nine times. The gene calls are TRBV5-1 and TRBJ2-5; D is possibly TRBD2 (5 bases). Trimming took 5 bases from V and 5 from J, leaving 16 bases between them. CDR3 size: 14 residues. The germline V gene encodes CDR1 SGHRS and CDR2 YFSETQ. CDR3 in DNA: TGCGCCAGCAGTTTGAGCGGAAGTGGGGAGACCCAGTACTTC. Translated: CASSLSGSGETQYF.

This clone was detected only a few times. The rearrangement links TRBV6-1 to TRBJ2-2; 7 bases map to TRBD2. This CDR3 comprises 13 residues. V lost 7 bases to trimming and J lost 4 bases; unmatched junction nucleotides: 3. CDR1 is MNHNS and CDR2 is SASEGT in the germline V gene. CDR3 amino acids: CASKASGTGELFF. Written as DNA, the CDR3 is TGTGCCAGCAAAGCTAGCGGCACCGGGGAGCTGTTTTTT.